This passage covers 25 T cell receptor beta chains from one sample sequenced in a study of T cell responses to AZD1222 COVID-19 vaccine. Generated by immunoSEQ multiplex PCR, the TCRdb table keeps only in-frame clones and is missing some. This table holds 80,000 or so clones, 80% to 90% found once. The input for sequencing was peripheral blood, taken on day 0 of AZD1222 vaccination. These receptors all come from an adult in good health.

This chain connects TRBV5-1 to TRBJ1-2; unclear D gene. The CDR3 loop spans 13 amino acids. Trimming took off 0 bases at V and 5 bases at J, with 8 bases between the two ends. The germline V gene has CDR1 SGHRS and CDR2 YFSETQ. The CDR3, as DNA: TGCGCCAGCAGCTTGGTAGGGCTATATGGCTACACCTTC. It translates to CASSLVGLYGYTF.

The V call is TRBV11-3, the J call TRBJ1-6; D ambiguous. With 2 bases removed from V and 8 bases from J, the gap between germline ends came to 10 bases. From germline, CDR1 is SGHNT and CDR2 YENEEA. This CDR3 has 14 residues. CDR3 in amino acids: CASSLSREDSPLHF. In DNA form, the CDR3 reads TGTGCCAGCAGCTTATCTCGGGAGGATTCACCCCTCCACTTT. The full variable domain, completed using reference TRBV11-3 and TRBJ1-6, is EAGVVQSPRYKIIEKKQPVAFWCNPISGHNTLYWYLQNLGQGPELLIRYENEEAVDDSQLPKDRFSAERLKGVDSTLKIQPAELGDSAVYLCASSLSREDSPLHFGNGTRLTVT.

This sequence joins TRBV25-1 and TRBJ2-6; maybe TRBD2 (6 bases). Germline CDR1 is MGHDK and CDR2 is SYGVNS. This CDR3 has 16 amino acids. Trimming stripped 3 bases from V and 2 bases from J, with 11 bases between. The CDR3 sequence is CASSDSSGAGANVLTF. The CDR3, as DNA: TGTGCCAGCAGTGATTCTTCGGGGGCTGGGGCCAACGTCCTGACTTTC. The full variable domain, completed using reference TRBV25-1 and TRBJ2-6, is EADIYQTPRYLVIGTGKKITLECSQTMGHDKMYWYQQDPGMELHLIHYSYGVNSTEKGDLSSESTVSRIRTEHFPLTLESARPSHTSQYLCASSDSSGAGANVLTFGAGSRLTVL.

The rearrangement links TRBV5-6 to TRBJ2-1, with 9 bases matching TRBD2. CDR1 and CDR2 from the germline V gene are SGHDT and YYEEEE. V was clipped by 4 bases and J by 7 bases; unmatched bases: 9. The CDR3 covers 15 residues. This CDR3 reads CASSPLAGAGNEQFF. The CDR3 bases are TGTGCCAGCAGCCCTTTAGCGGGAGCGGGAAATGAGCAGTTCTTC.

The chain joins TRBV30 to TRBJ2-3; D is perhaps TRBD2 (7 bases). V lost 3 bases and J 5 bases, leaving 12 bases between the germline ends. This CDR3 has 13 residues. Germline loops: CDR1 GTSNPN, CDR2 SVGIG (reference sequence). The CDR3 sequence is CAWSAGGLDTQYF. The CDR3, as DNA: TGTGCCTGGAGCGCCGGGGGGCTAGATACGCAGTATTTT.

J is TRBJ2-7 and V is TRBV4-1; 10 bases are shared with TRBD1. Germline loops: CDR1 MGHRA, CDR2 YSYEKL. With V trimmed by 4 bases and J by 5 bases, 8 bases remained unmatched. CDR3 size: 15 residues. This CDR3 reads CASSPLGQGLNEQYF. As DNA, the CDR3 is TGCGCCAGCAGCCCCCTGGGACAGGGGTTAAACGAGCAGTACTTC.

The CDR3, as DNA: TGTGCCAGCAGTTCAGCCGGGACGCCCGCTTACGAGCAGTACTTC. It encodes CASSSAGTPAYEQYF. This chain links TRBV6-2 or TRBV6-3 with TRBJ2-7, with D possibly being TRBD1 or TRBD2 (5 bases each). This CDR3 has 15 residues. The germline V and J ends were trimmed by 4 bases and 4 bases, with 17 bases remaining between them. Germline V gene sequence: CDR1 MNHEY, CDR2 SVGEGT.

This chain uses TRBV4-1 with TRBJ2-2; D gene uncertain. With 6 bases removed from V and 2 bases from J, the gap between germline ends came to 10 bases. This CDR3 region has 14 residues. The germline gives CDR1 MGHRA, CDR2 YSYEKL. In DNA, the CDR3 is TGCGCCAGCAGTTTCGGCACTAACACCGGGGAGCTGTTTTTT. Translating gives CASSFGTNTGELFF.

The chain combines TRBV28 with TRBJ1-5; maybe TRBD1 (5 bases). V dropped 5 bases and J dropped 2 bases, with 13 bases sitting between them. Germline values: CDR1 MDHEN, CDR2 SYDVKM. The CDR3 extends over 15 amino acids. The CDR3 nucleotides are TGTGCCAGCAGTCCACTCGGGGCGGGCAATCAGCCCCAGCATTTT. This gives the protein CASSPLGAGNQPQHF.

The chain couples TRBV25-1 to TRBJ1-2, with D uncertain. This CDR3 is built from 14 residues. Germline V gene data show CDR1 as MGHDK and CDR2 as SYGVNS. V lost 3 bases to trimming and J lost 4 bases, with 12 bases between them. The CDR3 bases are TGTGCCAGCAGTGACTTGGAGGGTATCTATGGCTACACCTTC. Translation gives CASSDLEGIYGYTF.

The chain has TRBV2 and TRBJ2-7, with unresolved D. This CDR3 is 10 amino acids long. CDR1 is SNHLY, CDR2 FYNNEI, per germline. Trimming cost V 7 bases and J 0 bases, with 1 base left between them. The CDR3 here is CASTSYEQYF. The CDR3 region has the DNA TGTGCCAGCACCTCCTACGAGCAGTACTTC.

This chain joins TRBV3-1 (or the pseudogene TRBV3-2) and TRBJ1-1; no reliable D call. CDR1 and CDR2 (germline): LGHDT, YNNKEL (reference sequence). This CDR3 comprises 14 residues. V was pared by 4 bases and J by 1 base, with 10 bases between. For the CDR3, the DNA is TGTGCCAGCAGCCTCAATGCAGGGAACACTGAAGCTTTCTTT. It translates to CASSLNAGNTEAFF.

The table lists this clone with a count of one. V is TRBV5-1 and J is TRBJ2-7; tentatively, D is TRBD2 (6 bases). The germline CDR1 and CDR2 sequences are SGHRS and YFSETQ. This CDR3 spans 14 amino acids. V lost 1 base and J lost 2, with 10 bases in between. The CDR3 DNA reads as TGCGCCAGCAGCTTGTATCCGGGGGCCTACGAGCAGTACTTC. This encodes CASSLYPGAYEQYF.

This chain joins TRBV5-1 and TRBJ2-1; TRBD2 aligns across 7 bases. The CDR3 contains 14 residues. V gave up 7 bases and J gave up 7 bases; unmatched junction bases: 11. CDR1 is SGHRS, CDR2 YFSETQ, per germline. This CDR3 reads CASAGTTLGNEQFF. CDR3 in DNA: TGCGCCAGCGCCGGGACTACACTCGGTAATGAGCAGTTCTTC.

The gene calls are TRBV4-1 and TRBJ2-5; D is unclear. The CDR3 extends over 12 amino acids. Germline lookup yields CDR1 MGHRA and CDR2 YSYEKL. Trimming stripped 0 bases from V and 4 bases from J, with 3 bases between. CDR3 DNA sequence: TGCGCCAGCAGCCAAGATCCAGAGACCCAGTACTTC. Translating it yields CASSQDPETQYF.

The V gene is TRBV5-1, the J gene TRBJ2-5, with D perhaps matching TRBD2 (6 bases). In germline, CDR1 is SGHRS, CDR2 YFSETQ. V dropped 4 bases and J dropped 2 bases, with 18 bases sitting between them. CDR3 length: 16 residues. CDR3 coding DNA: TGCGCCAGCAGCGAGACGACTAGTTTCCGTCAAGAGACCCAGTACTTC. Translating it yields CASSETTSFRQETQYF. Using reference TRBV5-1 and TRBJ2-5 for the parts outside the CDR3, the full variable domain is KAGVTQTPRYLIKTRGQQVTLSCSPISGHRSVSWYQQTPGQGLQFLFEYFSETQRNKGNFPGRFSGRQFSNSRSEMNVSTLELGDSALYLCASSETTSFRQETQYFGPGTRLLVL.

The V and J genes are TRBV27 and TRBJ1-4; D may be TRBD1 (6 bases). This CDR3 comprises 15 residues. V was shortened by 6 bases and J by 0 bases, with 11 bases between the two germline ends. Germline V lookup: CDR1 MNHEY, CDR2 SMNVEV (reference sequence). The CDR3 DNA reads as TGTGCCAGCAGGCCTCAGGGGACAACTAATGAAAAACTGTTTTTT. Translation gives CASRPQGTTNEKLFF.

This clone was picked up one time. The V and J genes are TRBV10-3 and TRBJ1-5; a possible D gene is TRBD1 (5 bases). This CDR3 has 13 residues. The V end lost 4 bases, the J end lost 7 bases, and 11 bases lay between the germline ends. The V gene's germline CDR1 is ENHRY and CDR2 SYGVKD. This chain's CDR3 is CAISVGLIQPQHF. The DNA of the CDR3 is TGTGCCATCAGTGTGGGGCTCATCCAGCCCCAGCATTTT.

The chain uses TRBV7-9 and TRBJ2-7; 7 bases fit TRBD1. Trimming at V came to 3 bases and at J to 3 bases, leaving 5 bases not matched to a gene. Germline-derived CDR1 and CDR2 are SEHNR and FQNEAQ (reference sequence). The CDR3 is 14 residues long. CDR3: CASSFRGGGYEQYF. CDR3 bases: TGTGCCAGCAGCTTTAGAGGGGGCGGCTACGAGCAGTACTTC.

J is TRBJ1-2 and V is TRBV14; 7 positions agree with TRBD1. V dropped 6 bases and J dropped 3; count of bases not matched to a gene: 7. Germline-derived CDR1 and CDR2 are SGHDN and FVKESK. The CDR3 runs 14 residues. The CDR3 spells CASRLTQGDYGYTF. In DNA, the CDR3 is TGTGCCAGCAGACTTACTCAGGGGGACTATGGCTACACCTTC.

The genes are TRBV7-6 and TRBJ2-2; D possibly uses TRBD1 or TRBD2 (5 bases each). Germline lookup yields CDR1 SGHVS and CDR2 FNYEAQ. The CDR3 loop spans 14 amino acids. The CDR3 spells CGTNAGGNTGELFF. DNA for the CDR3: TGTGGAACAAACGCTGGGGGGAACACCGGGGAGCTGTTTTTT.

This clone was seen a few times. V is TRBV3-1 (or the pseudogene TRBV3-2) and J is TRBJ1-4; 8 bases line up with TRBD1. V dropped 2 bases and J dropped 11; count of bases not matched to a gene: 7. CDR1 and CDR2 from the germline V gene are LGHDT and YNNKEL (reference sequence). CDR3 length: 14 amino acids. The CDR3 protein is CASSQSQGAEKLFF. The CDR3 DNA reads TGTGCCAGCAGCCAAAGCCAGGGGGCTGAGAAACTGTTTTTT.

The V gene is TRBV24-1, the J gene TRBJ2-1; 7 bases match TRBD2. There are 17 residues in the CDR3. Germline V gene data show CDR1 as KGHDR and CDR2 as SFDVKD. The trim removed 0 bases at V and 2 bases at J, leaving 6 bases unmatched. CDR3 protein: CATSDLHSSGAYNEQFF. CDR3 coding DNA: TGTGCCACCAGTGATTTGCACTCTAGCGGAGCCTACAATGAGCAGTTCTTC.

The chain couples TRBV25-1 to TRBJ1-1, with D unresolved. CDR1 and CDR2 from the germline V gene are MGHDK and SYGVNS. The CDR3 extends over 11 amino acids. The V end lost 6 bases, the J end lost 3 bases, and 5 bases lay between the germline ends. CDR3 loop: CASRRHTEAFF. The CDR3 DNA reads TGTGCCAGCAGACGGCACACTGAAGCTTTCTTT.

The chain combines TRBV18 with TRBJ1-3, with D possibly matching TRBD1 (6 bases). The V end was cut by 1 base, the J end by 4 bases, with 14 bases between. Per the germline V gene, CDR1 is KGHSH and CDR2 is LQKENI. The CDR3 spans 16 residues. The DNA of the CDR3 is TGTGCCAGCTCACCACAAAGTCTTCAGGGGGGAAACACCATATATTTT. It translates to CASSPQSLQGGNTIYF.